This T cell receptor (beta chain) was sequenced during a study of OX40 agonist ivuxolimab in advanced cancers. Study at large: Patients took ivuxolimab, an agonistic anti-OX40 (CD134) antibody. Partial responses were achieved by three patients: one hepatocellular carcinoma, two cutaneous melanoma. Recorded diagnoses for dose-escalation patients were hepatocellular carcinoma, melanoma, renal cell or head and neck cancer.

Details on this clone: This specimen includes other DNA sequences encoding the same CDR3.

Only in-frame clones appear in the TCRdb table, and some are missing; sequencing was by immunoSEQ multiplex PCR. Seen here are about 83,000 clones, approximately 84% observed once, and the top ten hold less than 9.5%. Germline loops: CDR1 GTSNPN, CDR2 SVGIG (reference sequence). After removal of 2 bases from V and 3 bases from J, the junction contained 12 bases not matched to a gene. The CDR3 spans 17 residues. The sequence was collected from an adult with an advanced solid tumor such as melanoma, head and neck, liver or kidney cancer. This chain links TRBV30 with TRBJ1-4; the match to TRBD1 covers 7 bases. The sample was CD4+ or CD8+ T cells sorted from blood, taken in a trial of the OX40 agonist ivuxolimab. The CDR3 here is CAWSLSDRGRSNEKLFF. For the CDR3, the DNA is TGTGCCTGGAGTCTTAGTGATAGGGGGCGATCTAATGAAAAACTGTTTTTT.